The 11 T cell receptor beta chains reported below all come from one sample, sequenced in a study of T cell changes during pregnancy in multiple sclerosis. Clones were read by immunoSEQ multiplex PCR, and TCRdb kept only the in-frame ones, dropping some. The table records 30,000 to 45,000 clones, 92% of them present only once. This sample comprised CD8+ T cells from peripheral blood mononuclear cells, obtained before pregnancy. The source of these receptors is a female donor with multiple sclerosis, enrolled in a pregnancy study.

The chain uses TRBV27 and TRBJ2-3, with 7 bases identical to TRBD1. Trimming removed 3 bases from V and 4 bases from J; junction bases left unmatched: 1. This CDR3 contains 13 residues. CDR1 and CDR2 from the germline V gene are MNHEY and SMNVEV (reference sequence). The CDR3 region has the DNA TGTGCCAGCAGTTTCAGGGGGTCAGATACGCAGTATTTT. Its translation: CASSFRGSDTQYF.

The CDR3 nucleotides are TGCGCCAGCAGCTTGGAGGGGCCCCATCAGCCCCAGCATTTT. This translates into CASSLEGPHQPQHF. The V and J genes are TRBV5-1 and TRBJ1-5, with D tentatively TRBD1 (5 bases). V lost 0 bases and J lost 5, with 9 bases in between. This CDR3 comprises 14 residues. Germline V gene sequence: CDR1 SGHRS, CDR2 YFSETQ. Based on the CDR3 plus reference TRBV5-1 and TRBJ1-5, the full variable domain is KAGVTQTPRYLIKTRGQQVTLSCSPISGHRSVSWYQQTPGQGLQFLFEYFSETQRNKGNFPGRFSGRQFSNSRSEMNVSTLELGDSALYLCASSLEGPHQPQHFGDGTRLSIL.

The chain carries TRBV7-8 and TRBJ2-7, with TRBD2 matching over 13 bases. Germline V gene lookup returns CDR1 SGHVS and CDR2 FQNEAQ. The CDR3 runs to 18 residues. V was pared by 4 bases and J by 7 bases, with 16 bases of the junction left unmatched. This CDR3 reads CASSSYTSGRARSGEQYF. In DNA, the CDR3 is TGTGCCAGCAGCTCCTATACTAGCGGGAGGGCCAGGTCGGGGGAGCAGTACTTC. The full variable domain, with the rest looked up from reference TRBV7-8 and TRBJ2-7, is GAGVSQSPRYKVAKRGQDVALRCDPISGHVSLFWYQQALGQGPEFLTYFQNEAQLDKSGLPSDRFFAERPEGSVSTLKIQRTQQEDSAVYLCASSSYTSGRARSGEQYFGPGTRLTVT.

This chain uses TRBV7-8 with TRBJ1-2; no clear D gene. This CDR3 spans 12 amino acids. V lost 3 bases and J lost 8, with 10 bases in between. Germline V gene sequence: CDR1 SGHVS, CDR2 FQNEAQ. The CDR3 DNA follows: TGTGCCAGCAGCTTGGGAGGAGGGGGCTACACCTTC. This translates into CASSLGGGGYTF. The full variable domain, completed using reference TRBV7-8 and TRBJ1-2, is GAGVSQSPRYKVAKRGQDVALRCDPISGHVSLFWYQQALGQGPEFLTYFQNEAQLDKSGLPSDRFFAERPEGSVSTLKIQRTQQEDSAVYLCASSLGGGGYTFGSGTRLTVV.

CDR3 sequence reads: CSVAQGSSYGYTF. CDR3 DNA sequence: TGCAGCGTCGCCCAGGGATCCAGCTATGGCTACACCTTC. The chain employs TRBV29-1 and TRBJ1-2, with D maybe TRBD1 (5 bases). CDR1 SQVTM and CDR2 ANQGSEA come from the germline V gene. The CDR3 contains 13 residues. V shed 6 bases and J shed 4 bases, with 15 bases lying between them.

V and J are TRBV27 and TRBJ1-2; no clear D. Germline CDR1 and CDR2: MNHEY and SMNVEV (reference sequence). The length of the CDR3 is 13 residues. Trimming shortened V by 0 bases and J by 5 bases, and 7 bases separated the two germline ends. DNA of the CDR3: TGTGCCAGCAGTTTATCGATCAGTTATGGCTACACCTTC. As protein: CASSLSISYGYTF.

This chain connects TRBV11-2 to TRBJ2-1, with 9 bases aligning to TRBD1. Germline V CDR1 and CDR2: SGHAT, FQNNGV. There are 17 residues in the CDR3. After removal of 3 bases from V and 7 bases from J, the junction contained 13 bases not matched to a gene. The CDR3 spells CASSFISTGTGKNEQFF. CDR3 coding DNA: TGTGCCAGCAGCTTCATATCAACCGGGACAGGGAAAAATGAGCAGTTCTTC. Full variable domain (outside the CDR3, taken from reference TRBV11-2 and TRBJ2-1): EAGVAQSPRYKIIEKRQSVAFWCNPISGHATLYWYQQILGQGPKLLIQFQNNGVVDDSQLPKDRFSAERLKGVDSTLKIQPAKLEDSAVYLCASSFISTGTGKNEQFFGPGTRLTVL.

The CDR3 bases are TGCAGCGGCCTCGGGAGCTATGGCTACACCTTC. Translating gives CSGLGSYGYTF. The chain combines TRBV29-1 with TRBJ1-2; D remains ambiguous. The CDR3 totals 11 residues. The ends were cut back, 7 bases at V and 4 bases at J, with 10 bases in the middle. Germline V gene sequence: CDR1 SQVTM, CDR2 ANQGSEA.

The chain recombines TRBV6-1 with TRBJ1-5; TRBD1 agrees at 8 bases. The CDR3 covers 19 residues. Germline values: CDR1 MNHNS, CDR2 SASEGT. V shed 2 bases and J 8 bases; nucleotides not matched to a gene: 20. CDR3 nucleotide sequence: TGTGCCAGCAGTGAACCTGCCGCCCGGGGACAGGCCCTCCCTGAGCCCCAGCATTTT. It is translated as CASSEPAARGQALPEPQHF.

J is TRBJ1-1 and V is TRBV27, with 7 bases lining up with TRBD1. CDR1 and CDR2 (germline): MNHEY, SMNVEV (reference sequence). V was pared by 8 bases and J by 3 bases, with 3 bases of the junction left unmatched. The CDR3 runs 12 residues. CDR3 in amino acids: CASQGGYTEAFF. The CDR3 coding sequence is TGTGCCAGCCAGGGGGGATACACTGAAGCTTTCTTT.

The genes are TRBV6-1 and TRBJ1-1; 9 bases map to TRBD1. V lost 8 bases to trimming and J lost 1 base; unmatched junction nucleotides: 2. The CDR3 is 13 amino acids. CDR1 and CDR2 (germline): MNHNS, SASEGT. DNA of the CDR3: TGTGCCAGCGGGACAGGGAAGAACACTGAAGCTTTCTTT. Protein product: CASGTGKNTEAFF.